The 8 T cell receptor beta chains presented below share a single source sample, sequenced in a study of technical replicates of blood from several donors. Repertoires were generated with immunoSEQ multiplex PCR, while TCRdb's copy carries only in-frame clones and drops some. The profile shows about 86,000 clones, approximately 96% of them singletons. Sequencing was performed on T cells isolated from PBMCs. The receptors here all came from a human donor in good health.

The chain joins TRBV4-3 to TRBJ1-2; D is possibly TRBD1 (6 bases). CDR1 and CDR2 from the germline V gene are LGHNA and YSLEER. Trimming removed 0 bases from V and 4 bases from J, with 9 bases in between. The CDR3 runs 14 residues. Written as DNA, the CDR3 is TGCGCCAGCAGCCAAGATAGGACAGTCTATGGCTACACCTTC. It codes for CASSQDRTVYGYTF.

J is TRBJ2-1 and V is TRBV30; D remains ambiguous. The CDR3 runs 12 residues. The V end was cut by 5 bases, the J end by 1 base, with 6 bases between. The germline V gene has CDR1 GTSNPN and CDR2 SVGIG (reference sequence). CDR3 nucleotide sequence: TGTGCCTGGGAGCGATCCTACAATGAGCAGTTCTTC. This translates into CAWERSYNEQFF.

The rearrangement links TRBV6-1 to TRBJ2-2; the match to TRBD1 covers 9 bases. Germline assignment: CDR1 MNHNS and CDR2 SASEGT. The CDR3 runs 14 residues. The V segment lost 8 bases and the J segment 4 bases; nucleotides outside the gene matches: 5. For the CDR3, the DNA is TGTGCCAGCCACGGGACAGGGCTCACCGGGGAGCTGTTTTTT. Its translation: CASHGTGLTGELFF.

The chain joins TRBV27 to TRBJ2-7; D might be TRBD1 (5 bases). V was trimmed by 6 bases and J by 10 bases, leaving 19 bases between them. Germline loops: CDR1 MNHEY, CDR2 SMNVEV (reference sequence). The CDR3 is 13 residues long. The CDR3 here is CASRTGALREQYF. The CDR3 DNA reads as TGTGCCAGCAGGACTGGGGCTTTACGAGAACAGTACTTC.

The chain couples TRBV6-1 to TRBJ1-1; possibly TRBD1 for D (5 bases). This CDR3 has 12 amino acids. V lost 7 bases to trimming and J lost 4 bases, with 10 bases between them. The germline CDR1 and CDR2 sequences are MNHNS and SASEGT. CDR3 coding DNA: TGTGCCAGCATGGGACTGTCCACTGAAGCTTTCTTT. It translates to CASMGLSTEAFF.

The V gene is TRBV6-5, the J gene TRBJ2-3; a possible D gene is TRBD1 (6 bases). The CDR3 spans 14 residues. CDR1 and CDR2 (germline): MNHEY, SVGAGI. The germline V and J ends were trimmed by 6 bases and 1 base, with 11 bases remaining between them. The CDR3 coding sequence is TGTGCCAGCAGCCCCCGGACAGGCACAGATACGCAGTATTTT. Its protein is CASSPRTGTDTQYF.

The chain couples TRBV9 to TRBJ1-2, with D perhaps matching TRBD1 (6 bases). The CDR3 is 14 residues long. Between the trimmed V and J ends, which lost 3 bases and 4 bases, there was a span of 13 bases. Germline assignment: CDR1 SGDLS and CDR2 YYNGEE. CDR3 coding DNA: TGTGCCAGCAGCGAGAGGGGGGGCGGCTATGGCTACACCTTC. This gives the protein CASSERGGGYGYTF.

The chain combines TRBV30 with TRBJ1-2, with D tentatively TRBD1 (6 bases). Germline CDR1 reads GTSNPN; CDR2 reads SVGIG (reference sequence). The length of the CDR3 is 11 residues. The germline V and J ends were trimmed by 1 base and 6 bases, with 6 bases remaining between them. CDR3 loop: CAWSDRDGYTF. The CDR3 nucleotides read TGTGCCTGGAGTGACAGGGATGGCTACACCTTC.